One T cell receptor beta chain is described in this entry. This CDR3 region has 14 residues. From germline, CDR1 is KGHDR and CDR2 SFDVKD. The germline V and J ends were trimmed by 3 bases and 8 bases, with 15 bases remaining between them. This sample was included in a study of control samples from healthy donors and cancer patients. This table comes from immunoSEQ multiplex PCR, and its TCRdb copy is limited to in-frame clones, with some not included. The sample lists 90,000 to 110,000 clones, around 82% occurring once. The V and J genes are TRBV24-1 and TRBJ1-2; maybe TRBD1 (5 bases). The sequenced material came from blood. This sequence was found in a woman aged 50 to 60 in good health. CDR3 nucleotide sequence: TGTGCCACCAGTGATCCGGTGGGGGTGAGAGGCTACACCTTC. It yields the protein CATSDPVGVRGYTF.